The text below deals with one T cell receptor beta chain. Trimming stripped 6 bases from V and 6 bases from J, with 9 bases between. Per germline, CDR1 SEHNR and CDR2 FQNEAQ (reference sequence). The CDR3 has 13 amino acids. These data originate in a study of blood T cell repertoires in COVID-19. Method: immunoSEQ multiplex PCR; TCRdb's copy keeps in-frame clones and lacks some. The sample carries 85,000 to 100,000 clones, approximately 88% recorded once. The specimen was peripheral blood. V is TRBV7-9 and J is TRBJ1-6, with a tentative D call TRBD1 (5 bases). The clonotype was recovered from a woman aged 55-69 years with COVID-19, enrolled during active disease. The CDR3 DNA is TGTGCCAGCAGGTGGCAGGGTAATTCACCCCTCCACTTT. Translation gives CASRWQGNSPLHF.